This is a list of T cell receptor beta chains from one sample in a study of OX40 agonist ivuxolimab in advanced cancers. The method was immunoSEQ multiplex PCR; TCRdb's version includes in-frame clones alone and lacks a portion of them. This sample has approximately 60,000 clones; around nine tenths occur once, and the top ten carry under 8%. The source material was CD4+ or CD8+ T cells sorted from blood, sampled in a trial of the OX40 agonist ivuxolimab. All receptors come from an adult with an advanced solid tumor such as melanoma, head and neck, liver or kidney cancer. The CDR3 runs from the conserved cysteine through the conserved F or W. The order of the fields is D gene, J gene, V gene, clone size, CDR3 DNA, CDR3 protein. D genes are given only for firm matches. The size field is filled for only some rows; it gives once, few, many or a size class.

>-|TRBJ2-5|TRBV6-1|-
TGTGCCAGCAGTGAAAACGGGCGGAGGCAAGAGACCCAGTACTTC
CASSENGRRQETQYF
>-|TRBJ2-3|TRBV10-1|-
TGCGCCAGCAGCGCCTCCGGGAGAGGGTCAGATACGCAGTATTTT
CASSASGRGSDTQYF
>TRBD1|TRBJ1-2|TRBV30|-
TGTGCCTGGAGCCAACGACAGGGGAGTGGCTACACCTTC
CAWSQRQGSGYTF
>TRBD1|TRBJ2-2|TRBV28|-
TGTGCCAGCAGGACACAGGGGGCCTGGGGCGGGGAGCTGTTTTTT
CASRTQGAWGGELFF
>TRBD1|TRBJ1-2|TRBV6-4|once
TGTGCCAGCCGGGACAGGGCGCCCAACTATGGCTACACCTTC
CASRDRAPNYGYTF
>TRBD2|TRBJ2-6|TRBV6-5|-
TGTGCCGCGCGGGGGAGCGGTGGGGCCAACGTCCTGACTTTC
CAARGSGGANVLTF
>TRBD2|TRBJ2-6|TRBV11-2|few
TGTGCCAGCAGCCCTGACCTTGTAGCGGGGTGGTCTGGGGCCAACGTCCTGACTTTC
CASSPDLVAGWSGANVLTF
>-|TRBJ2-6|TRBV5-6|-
TGTGCCAGCAGCTTGGGGTACGGTCGACCAGGCGGGGCCAACGTCCTGACTTTC
CASSLGYGRPGGANVLTF
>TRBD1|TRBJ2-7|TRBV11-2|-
TGTGCCAGCAGCTCCCCCGGGACAGGGGCCGAGCAGTACTTC
CASSSPGTGAEQYF
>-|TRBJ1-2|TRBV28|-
TGTGCCAGCAGTTTGTCTGGCTATGGCTACACCTTC
CASSLSGYGYTF
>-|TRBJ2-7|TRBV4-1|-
TGCGCCAGCAGCCACTCCCCCCGGGGTAGCGGTCCCTACGAGCAGTACTTC
CASSHSPRGSGPYEQYF
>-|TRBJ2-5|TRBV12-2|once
TGTGCAAGTCGCCCTAGGTGGGACCCTACGTGGCAAGAGACCCAGTACTTC
CASRPRWDPTWQETQYF
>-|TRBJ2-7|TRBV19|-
TGTGCCAGTAGTACGTCCAGGACATCCCTTGGCGAGCAGTACTTC
CASSTSRTSLGEQYF
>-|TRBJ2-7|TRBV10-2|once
TGCGCCAGCAGTGCCACCTACGAGCAGTACTTC
CASSATYEQYF
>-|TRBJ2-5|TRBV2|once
TGTGCCAGCAGTGTCTCTTTGGGGCAAGAGACCCAGTACTTC
CASSVSLGQETQYF
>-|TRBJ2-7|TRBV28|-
TGTGCCAGCGGAACGGGGTCTCCCTACGAGCAGTACTTC
CASGTGSPYEQYF
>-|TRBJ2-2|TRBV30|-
TGTGCCTGGAGTGTACTTCAGAACACCGGGGAGCTGTTTTTT
CAWSVLQNTGELFF
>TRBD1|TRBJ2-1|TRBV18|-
TGTGCCAGCTCACCTGGACAGGCCTACAATGAGCAGTTCTTC
CASSPGQAYNEQFF
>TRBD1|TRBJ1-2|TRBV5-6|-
TGTGCCAGCAGCCAGGGACAGGGGTTCGGCTACACCTTC
CASSQGQGFGYTF
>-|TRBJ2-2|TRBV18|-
TGTGCCAGCTCAGGAGCAGACACCGGGGAGCTGTTTTTT
CASSGADTGELFF
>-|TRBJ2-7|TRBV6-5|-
TGTGCCAGCAGTTACTCCACAGGATCCTCCGGCGAGCAGTACTTC
CASSYSTGSSGEQYF
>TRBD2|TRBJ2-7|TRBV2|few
TGTGCCAGCGCGGCTAGCGGTTACTACGAGCAGTACTTC
CASAASGYYEQYF
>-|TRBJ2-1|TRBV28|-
TGTGCCAGCAAGGACAATGAGCAGTTCTTC
CASKDNEQFF
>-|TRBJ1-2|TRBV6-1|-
TGTGCCAGCAGTGCGGGTGCCGGGACAACTATCCCCTATGGCTACACCTTC
CASSAGAGTTIPYGYTF
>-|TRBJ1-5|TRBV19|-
TGTGCCAGTAGTATCGTAGGGGATAGCAATCAGCCCCAGCATTTT
CASSIVGDSNQPQHF
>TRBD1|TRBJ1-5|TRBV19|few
TGTGCCAGTAGTGGGGGGGCGGGACAGAGCAATCAGCCCCAGCATTTT
CASSGGAGQSNQPQHF
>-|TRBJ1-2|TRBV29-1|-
TGCAGCGTCTTTGGGACAACCGACTATGGCTACACCTTC
CSVFGTTDYGYTF
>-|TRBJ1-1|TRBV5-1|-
TGCGCCAGCCGGTTCAGTAACATGAACACTGAAGCTTTCTTT
CASRFSNMNTEAFF
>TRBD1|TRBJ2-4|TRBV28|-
TGTGCCAGCAGTACCTCCGGGACAGCCTTCCACTTC
CASSTSGTAFHF
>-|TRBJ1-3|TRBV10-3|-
TGTGCCATCAGTGAGGGGGGTCGTGGAAACACCATATATTTT
CAISEGGRGNTIYF
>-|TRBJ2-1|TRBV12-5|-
TGTGCTAGTGCTCAGATCACTTACAATGAGCAGTTCTTC
CASAQITYNEQFF
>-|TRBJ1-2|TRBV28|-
TGTGCCAGCAGCAAAAACTATGGCTACACCTTC
CASSKNYGYTF
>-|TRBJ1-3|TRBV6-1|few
TGTGCCAGCAGCGCAGGATCCCGAAACACCATATATTTT
CASSAGSRNTIYF
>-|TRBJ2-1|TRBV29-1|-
TGCAGCGTTCAAAAGGTTAATGAGCAGTTCTTC
CSVQKVNEQFF
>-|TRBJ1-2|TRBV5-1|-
TGCGCCAGCAGCTTCTGGGGGGACTATGGCTACACCTTC
CASSFWGDYGYTF
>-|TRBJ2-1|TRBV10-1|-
TGCGCCAGCAGCCCGGGAATTTACAATGAGCAGTTCTTC
CASSPGIYNEQFF
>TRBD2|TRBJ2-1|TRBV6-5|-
TGTGCCAGCACCAAAGCGGGAAGTACTGGGAATGAGCAGTTCTTC
CASTKAGSTGNEQFF
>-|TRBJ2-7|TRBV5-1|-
TGCGCCAGCAGCGGCGGGACAAATTTCGACGAGCAGTACTTC
CASSGGTNFDEQYF
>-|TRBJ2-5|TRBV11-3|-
TGTGCCAGCAGCTTAGATGAGCGGCAGACCCAGTACTTC
CASSLDERQTQYF